What follows are 9 T cell receptor beta chains derived from one specimen sequenced in a study of vaccination effects on CD4 cells after COVID-19. When less than 12 days of culture had elapsed, CD4+ T cells were isolated. Sequencing was performed with immunoSEQ multiplex PCR; in TCRdb, only in-frame clones are kept and a portion is missing. The top ten clones hold approximately 10% of a sample with tens of thousands of clones, around 69% of them seen once. These receptors are not linked to any known antigen. The sequencing here drew on CD4+ T cells from PBMCs cultured without peptide, taken before COVID-19 vaccination. The receptors derive from a human donor who received a COVID-19 vaccine.

The chain carries TRBV7-2 and TRBJ1-1; D is undetermined. This CDR3 is 15 amino acids long. V was pared by 0 bases and J by 5 bases, with 13 bases between. Germline V gene lookup returns CDR1 SGHTA and CDR2 FQGNSA. The CDR3 protein is CASSLAQGGRTEAFF. In nucleotides, the CDR3 is TGTGCCAGCAGCTTAGCGCAAGGAGGACGGACTGAAGCTTTCTTT.

The chain employs TRBV10-3 and TRBJ2-1; D tentatively fits TRBD1 or TRBD2 (6 bases each). Trimming pared 8 bases from V and 9 bases from J, leaving 14 bases between. Germline V gene sequence: CDR1 ENHRY, CDR2 SYGVKD. The CDR3 is made up of 12 amino acids. In DNA form, the CDR3 reads TGTGCCATCGGGAGAGGGGGGCCTGAGCAGTTCTTC. Its translation is CAIGRGGPEQFF.

In regard to this clone: Other DNA sequences in this specimen translate into the identical CDR3. The rearrangement uses TRBV5-1 and TRBJ1-5; TRBD1 agrees at 10 bases. J lost 4 bases, V lost 1 base, and 2 bases had no gene match. Germline CDR1 SGHRS, CDR2 YFSETQ. The CDR3 totals 15 residues. CDR3 region: CASSLSGQGNQPQHF. The DNA for the CDR3 is TGCGCCAGCAGCTTGTCGGGACAGGGGAATCAGCCCCAGCATTTT.

V is TRBV12-3 or TRBV12-4 and J is TRBJ1-5, with D uncertain. V lost 3 bases, J lost 5 bases, and 5 bases lay in between. This CDR3 comprises 12 residues. Here the CDR3 DNA reads TGTGCCAGCAGTTTTGGAGATCAGCCCCAGCATTTT. Translating gives CASSFGDQPQHF.

The chain has TRBV5-4 and TRBJ2-7; 11 bases align to TRBD1. Germline loops: CDR1 SGHNT, CDR2 YYREEE (reference sequence). CDR3 length equals 15 residues. With V trimmed by 5 bases and J by 1 base, 5 bases remained unmatched. The chain's CDR3 is CASSRDRGSSYEQYF. CDR3 nucleotide sequence: TGTGCCAGCAGTCGGGACAGGGGGTCTTCCTACGAGCAGTACTTC.

The CDR3 nucleotides read TGTGCCAGCAGTGGACCCCAGAGGAATCAGCCCCAGCATTTT. It specifies CASSGPQRNQPQHF. The J gene is TRBJ1-5, the V gene TRBV6-2 or TRBV6-3; D unresolved. Trimming left V 5 bases short and J 4 bases short, with 12 bases between. Germline V lookup: CDR1 MNHEY, CDR2 SVGEGT. The CDR3 totals 14 residues.

This rearrangement joins TRBV18 to TRBJ1-5, with D hard to call. In germline, CDR1 is KGHSH, CDR2 LQKENI. The CDR3 covers 15 residues. Deletions cut 6 bases from V and 0 bases from J, with 12 bases between. CDR3 nucleotides: TGTGCCAGCTCGCCGGCCGACAATAGCAATCAGCCCCAGCATTTT. Translating it yields CASSPADNSNQPQHF.

This chain links TRBV15 with TRBJ2-5, with D perhaps matching TRBD2 (6 bases). The CDR3 is 15 residues long. The V end lost 0 bases, the J end lost 4 bases, and 12 bases lay between the germline ends. The germline V gene encodes CDR1 LNHNV and CDR2 YYDKDF (reference sequence). Written as DNA, the CDR3 is TGTGCCACCAGCAGAGATCGACTAGGAGGAGAGACCCAGTACTTC. This sequence encodes CATSRDRLGGETQYF.

The rearrangement uses TRBV5-1 and TRBJ2-7, with no clear D. Trimming cost V 0 bases and J 4 bases, with 2 bases left between them. The CDR3 has 11 residues. The germline CDR1 and CDR2 sequences are SGHRS and YFSETQ. The DNA of the CDR3 is TGCGCCAGCAGCTTGGGATACGAGCAGTACTTC. The encoded protein is CASSLGYEQYF.